This TCR beta chain was captured by sequencing in a study of shared T cell receptors in the human thymus. CDR1 MDHEN and CDR2 SYDVKM come from the germline V gene. The length of the CDR3 is 15 residues. Trimming shortened V by 5 bases and J by 3 bases, and 14 bases separated the two germline ends. The method was immunoSEQ multiplex PCR; TCRdb's version includes in-frame clones alone and lacks a portion of them. The sample consists of about 540,000 clones, 70% to 80% of them appearing once. In addition, the sample was reused for a study of human thymus T cells. As that study records: Resected material from corrective heart surgery provided the thymus tissue analysed. Thymic and blood repertoires appeared to show biased V and J gene usage. Highly overlapping thymic repertoires among unrelated individuals were reported in related research.

The genes are TRBV28 and TRBJ1-5; D uncertain. This clonotype was obtained from a boy in the first two years of life with a congenital heart defect. Sequences were obtained from thymocytes. This CDR3 reads CASSLTGSPNQPQHF. The CDR3, as DNA: TGTGCCAGCAGTCTCACCGGGTCTCCCAATCAGCCCCAGCATTTT.